The 26 T cell receptor beta chains reported below all come from one sample, sequenced in a study of metastatic and nonmetastatic thyroid tumors. Thyroid surgery was performed in patients who had received no treatment beforehand. Using MiXCR, TCRdb reanalyzed the PCR reads. Here the sample spans about 15,000 clones, roughly 34% being singletons. The specimen sequenced was tumor tissue. Receptors originate from a male donor with papillary thyroid cancer or a benign thyroid nodule (not recorded which). Some clones in this sample may be carry-over from other donors' samples.

CDR3 region: CASSLDPGGEGGTSYNEQFF. CDR3 DNA sequence: TGTGCCAGCAGCTTAGACCCAGGGGGAGAAGGGGGGACCTCCTACAATGAGCAGTTCTTC. The J gene is TRBJ2-1, the V gene TRBV7-6, with a tentative D call TRBD1 (7 bases). Trimming took off 1 base at V and 0 bases at J, with 22 bases between the two ends. Germline CDR1 reads SGHVS; CDR2 reads FNYEAQ. The CDR3 spans 20 residues.

Of note for this clone: An end of the junction differs from the germline gene, which may be a read error. J is TRBJ2-2 and V is TRBV2; 9 bases match TRBD2. Germline V gives CDR1 SNHLY, CDR2 FYNNEI. The CDR3 covers 14 residues. CDR3 loop: CARSVRTSDGELFF. For the CDR3, the DNA is TGTGCCAGAAGTGTAAGGACTAGCGACGGGGAGCTGTTTTTT.

This clone was picked up a small number of times. A much larger clone differs from this one at a single base, so this may be a read error. This rearrangement joins TRBV7-8 to TRBJ2-5; TRBD2 matches at 9 bases. The CDR3 has 17 residues. The germline V gene has CDR1 SGHVS and CDR2 FQNEAQ. Here the CDR3 reads CASSLIARGGRQDTQYF. The CDR3 DNA is TGTGCCAGCAGCTTAATCGCGCGGGGGGGCCGCCAAGATACCCAGTACTTC.

This chain links TRBV11-1 with TRBJ1-5; D is ambiguous. The CDR3 spans 18 residues. From germline, CDR1 is SGHAT and CDR2 FQDESV (reference sequence). V was cut by 1 base and J by 0 bases, with 16 bases left in between. The CDR3 coding sequence is TGTGCCAGCAGCTTAGTTACACGGACGTCCCATAGCAATCAGCCCCAGCATTTT. The encoded protein is CASSLVTRTSHSNQPQHF.

About this clone itself: Given a much more abundant clone one base away, this may be a read error. It is likely a read error, because the conserved phenylalanine at the end of the CDR3 is missing. The chain is built from TRBV7-9 and TRBJ2-5, with D perhaps matching TRBD1 (5 bases). The CDR3 runs to 14 residues. CDR1 is SEHNR and CDR2 is FQNEAQ in the germline V gene (reference sequence). With 2 bases removed from V and 5 bases from J, the gap between germline ends came to 12 bases. Here the CDR3 DNA reads TGTGCCAGCAGCTTATCAGGGATGTGGGAGACCCAGTACCTC. It translates to CASSLSGMWETQYL.

This clone is classed as medium-sized. The rearrangement joins TRBV11-2 to TRBJ1-2; no clear D. Germline values: CDR1 SGHAT, CDR2 FQNNGV. V was cut by 0 bases and J by 4 bases, with 9 bases left in between. CDR3 size: 14 residues. As DNA, the CDR3 is TGTGCCAGCAGCTTAGAGCCAGGCCCCTATGGCTACACCTTC. Translating it yields CASSLEPGPYGYTF.

The chain carries TRBV14 and TRBJ2-1, with TRBD2 identical over 10 bases. The CDR3 length is 14 residues. The germline CDR1 and CDR2 sequences are SGHDN and FVKESK. V was pared by 4 bases and J by 5 bases, with 2 bases of the junction left unmatched. Here the CDR3 DNA reads TGTGCCAGCAGCCTTAGCGGGAGGAACAATGAGCAGTTCTTC. It yields the protein CASSLSGRNNEQFF.

This clone was found many times. V gene TRBV20-1 combines with J gene TRBJ1-5, with 7 nucleotides matching TRBD1. Germline V lookup: CDR1 DFQATT, CDR2 SNEGSKA (reference sequence). The CDR3 contains 13 residues. V shed 7 bases and J 0 bases; nucleotides not matched to a gene: 3. CDR3 protein: CSVTGDSNQPQHF. The DNA for the CDR3 is TGCAGTGTCACAGGGGATAGCAATCAGCCCCAGCATTTT.

The sample holds many counts of this clone. The V and J genes are TRBV3-1 and TRBJ2-3; 7 bases are a match to TRBD2. The CDR3 is 15 residues long. Looked up from germline, CDR1 is LGHDT and CDR2 is YNNKEL (reference sequence). Unmatched junction bases numbered 4, after V lost 4 bases and J lost 0 bases. The CDR3 is CASSPTSSSTDTQYF. The CDR3, as DNA: TGTGCCAGCAGCCCGACTAGCTCCAGCACAGATACGCAGTATTTT.

Many counts were recorded for this clone. CDR3 nucleotide sequence: TGTGCCAGCAGTTTAGTGGGGCTGGAGCATTTT. Encoded protein: CASSLVGLEHF. The rearrangement joins TRBV28 to TRBJ1-5; D may be TRBD1 (5 bases). Trimming cost V 2 bases and J 14 bases, with 10 bases left between them. The CDR3 is 11 residues long. Looked up from germline, CDR1 is MDHEN and CDR2 is SYDVKM.

This clone has only one observation. The germline gene is not matched at one end of the junction; a read error may be the cause. V gene TRBV11-2 combines with J gene TRBJ2-7; D ambiguous. Germline CDR1 and CDR2: SGHAT and FQNNGV. The CDR3 totals 15 residues. DNA of the CDR3: TGTGCCGGCAGGCGATCCACGGGTTTACTCTACGAGCAGTACTTC. Encoded protein: CAGRRSTGLLYEQYF. Looking up the rest from reference TRBV11-2 and TRBJ2-7 gives the full variable domain: EAGVAQSPRYKIIEKRQSVAFWCNPISGHATLYWYQQILGQGPKLLIQFQNNGVVDDSQLPKDRFSAERLKGVDSTLKIQPAKLEDSAVYLCAGRRSTGLLYEQYFGPGTRLTVT.

The chain is built from TRBV11-2 and TRBJ2-2; D gene uncertain. V was cut by 6 bases and J by 1 base, with 12 bases left in between. Looked up from germline, CDR1 is SGHAT and CDR2 is FQNNGV. The CDR3 consists of 15 residues. The CDR3 protein is CASSLKPGNTGELFF. Written as DNA, the CDR3 is TGTGCCAGCAGTCTAAAGCCGGGGAACACCGGGGAGCTGTTTTTT.

This clone has ten or more counts. This sequence joins TRBV7-8 and TRBJ1-5, with D hard to call. Per germline, CDR1 SGHVS and CDR2 FQNEAQ. The length of the CDR3 is 13 residues. V was pared by 6 bases and J by 0 bases, with 6 bases between. For the CDR3, the DNA is TGTGCCAGCAGGGGCGATAGCAATCAGCCCCAGCATTTT. Protein sequence: CASRGDSNQPQHF.

This clone was seen a handful of times. CDR3 coding DNA: TGTGCCAGCAGCCCCCCTCAAGAGACCCAGTACTTC. This encodes CASSPPQETQYF. J is TRBJ2-5 and V is TRBV5-6; D unresolved. The germline V gene encodes CDR1 SGHDT and CDR2 YYEEEE. The ends were cut back, 4 bases at V and 2 bases at J, with 6 bases in the middle. CDR3 length: 12 amino acids.

Turning to this clone: Germline and junction disagree at one end, which may indicate a read error. The gene calls are TRBV20-1 and TRBJ2-5; TRBD2 agrees at 14 bases. CDR3 length: 16 residues. Germline-derived CDR1 and CDR2 are DFQATT and SNEGSKA (reference sequence). The CDR3 reads CRARATSGRAGETQYF. CDR3 in DNA: TGCAGAGCTAGAGCGACTAGCGGGAGGGCCGGAGAGACCCAGTACTTC.

Comments on this clone: Since no conserved phenylalanine or tryptophan closes the CDR3, a read error is the likely cause. The chain couples TRBV19 to TRBJ1-1; D is ambiguous. Looked up from germline, CDR1 is LNHDA and CDR2 is SQIVND (reference sequence). This CDR3 is 12 amino acids long. DNA for the CDR3: TGTGCCAGTAGTCTCGGGAACATTGAAGCTTTCTTA. Amino acid sequence: CASSLGNIEAFL.

The gene calls are TRBV11-2 and TRBJ2-2, with D perhaps assigned TRBD1 or TRBD2 (5 bases each). The CDR3 consists of 16 residues. V was clipped by 2 bases and J by 0 bases, with 10 bases between them. Germline CDR1 and CDR2: SGHAT and FQNNGV. The CDR3, as DNA: TGTGCCAGCAGCTTATGGGGGACCGCGAACACCGGGGAGCTGTTTTTT. Translating gives CASSLWGTANTGELFF.

J is TRBJ1-6 and V is TRBV6-2 or TRBV6-3; TRBD1 matches 8 bases. The germline CDR1 and CDR2 sequences are MNHEY and SVGEGT. There are 14 residues in the CDR3. V dropped 8 bases and J dropped 9; count of bases not matched to a gene: 9. The CDR3, as DNA: TGTGCCAGCGGACCCGGGACAGGAGTTTCACCCCTCCACTTT. This translates into CASGPGTGVSPLHF.

This clone was seen ten or more times. An end of the junction does not agree with germline; a read error may underlie this. The rearrangement joins TRBV15 to TRBJ1-2; D remains ambiguous. The CDR3 runs 16 residues. Germline V lookup: CDR1 LNHNV, CDR2 YYDKDF (reference sequence). CDR3 nucleotide sequence: TGTGCCGCCAGCAGAGGCTGGACGGGGACTAACTATGGCTACACCTTC. As protein: CAASRGWTGTNYGYTF. Full variable domain (rest looked up from reference TRBV15 and TRBJ1-2): DAMVIQNPRYQVTQFGKPVTLSCSQTLNHNVMYWYQQKSSQAPKLLFHYYDKDFNNEADTPDNFQSRRPNTSFCFLDIRSPGLGDTAMYLCAASRGWTGTNYGYTFGSGTRLTVV.

The chain has TRBV11-2 and TRBJ2-2; D remains ambiguous. The V end lost 3 bases, the J end lost 4 bases, and 6 bases lay between the germline ends. Germline CDR1 SGHAT, CDR2 FQNNGV. The CDR3 loop spans 13 amino acids. CDR3 sequence: CASSLSGTGELFF. The CDR3 DNA is TGTGCCAGCAGCTTGTCGGGCACCGGGGAGCTGTTTTTT.

Remarks on this clone: Germline and junction disagree at one end, which may indicate a read error. J is TRBJ1-2 and V is TRBV19; D is ambiguous. This CDR3 has 13 amino acids. Germline V gene sequence: CDR1 LNHDA, CDR2 SQIVND (reference sequence). The CDR3 bases are TGTACCAGTAGTATGGCAGTGTGCGATGGCTACACCTTC. This codes for CTSSMAVCDGYTF.

This rearrangement joins TRBV11-3 to TRBJ1-6, with unresolved D. Germline assignment: CDR1 SGHNT and CDR2 YENEEA. Trimming left V 9 bases short and J 7 bases short, with 19 bases between. The CDR3 consists of 15 residues. CDR3 bases: TGTGCCAGTGGATTGGGGATGGCGGGGAATTCACCCCTCCACTTT. Translating gives CASGLGMAGNSPLHF.

Worth noting for this clone: At one end, the junction sequence differs from germline, possibly due to a read error. The CDR3 is CASSLEQGGCYGYTF. The CDR3, as DNA: TGCGCCAGCAGTTTGGAGCAGGGAGGGTGCTATGGCTACACCTTC. V gene TRBV5-1 combines with J gene TRBJ1-2, with D possibly being TRBD1 (5 bases). Germline assignment: CDR1 SGHRS and CDR2 YFSETQ. This CDR3 has 15 amino acids.

Ten or more counts support this clone. This sequence joins TRBV11-2 and TRBJ1-5; the D is unclear. V was cut by 2 bases and J by 0 bases, with 11 bases left in between. This CDR3 is built from 16 residues. Germline assignment: CDR1 SGHAT and CDR2 FQNNGV. The CDR3 sequence is CASSLRLPYSNQPQHF. DNA for the CDR3: TGTGCCAGCAGCTTAAGGTTGCCCTATAGCAATCAGCCCCAGCATTTT.

This clone has just a few counts. The V call is TRBV5-1, the J call TRBJ2-1; D possibly corresponds to TRBD2 (5 bases). V lost 0 bases to trimming and J lost 7 bases, with 8 bases between them. Germline V gene sequence: CDR1 SGHRS, CDR2 YFSETQ. The CDR3 sequence is 13 residues long. CDR3 nucleotides: TGCGCCAGCAGCTTGGGGACTTCTAATGAGCAGTTCTTC. Its translation: CASSLGTSNEQFF.

This chain connects TRBV6-2 or TRBV6-3 to TRBJ2-1; 8 bases are a match to TRBD2. V trimming: 5 bases; J trimming: 1 base; junction bases outside the gene matches: 4. This CDR3 region has 15 residues. Per germline, CDR1 MNHEY and CDR2 SVGEGT. CDR3 residues: CASSPSGSSYNEQFF. In DNA form, the CDR3 reads TGTGCCAGCAGTCCCAGCGGGAGTTCCTACAATGAGCAGTTCTTC.